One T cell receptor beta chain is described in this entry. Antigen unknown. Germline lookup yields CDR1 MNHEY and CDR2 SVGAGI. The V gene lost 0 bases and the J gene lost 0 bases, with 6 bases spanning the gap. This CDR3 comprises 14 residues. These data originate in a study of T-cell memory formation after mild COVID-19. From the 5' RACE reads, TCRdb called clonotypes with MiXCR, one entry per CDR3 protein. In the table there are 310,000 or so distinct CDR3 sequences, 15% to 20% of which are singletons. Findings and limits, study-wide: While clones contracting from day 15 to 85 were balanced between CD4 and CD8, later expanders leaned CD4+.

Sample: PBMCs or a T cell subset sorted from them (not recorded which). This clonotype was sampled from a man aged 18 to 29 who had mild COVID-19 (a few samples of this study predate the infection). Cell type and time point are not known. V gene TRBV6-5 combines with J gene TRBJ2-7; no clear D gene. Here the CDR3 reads CASSYSGISYEQYF. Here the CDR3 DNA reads TGTGCCAGCAGTTACTCAGGGATCTCCTACGAGCAGTACTTC.